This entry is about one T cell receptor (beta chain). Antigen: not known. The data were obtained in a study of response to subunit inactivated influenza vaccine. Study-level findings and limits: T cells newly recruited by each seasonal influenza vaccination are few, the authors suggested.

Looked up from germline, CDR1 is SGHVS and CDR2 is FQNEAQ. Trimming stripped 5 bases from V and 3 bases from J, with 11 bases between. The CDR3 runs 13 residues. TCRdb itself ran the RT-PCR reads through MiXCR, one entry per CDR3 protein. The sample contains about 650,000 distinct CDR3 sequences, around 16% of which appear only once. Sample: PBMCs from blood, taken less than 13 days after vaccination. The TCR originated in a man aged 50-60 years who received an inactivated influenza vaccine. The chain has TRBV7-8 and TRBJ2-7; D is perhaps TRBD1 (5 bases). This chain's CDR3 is CASSTTASYEQYF. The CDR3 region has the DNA TGTGCCAGCAGCACGACAGCGAGCTACGAGCAGTACTTC. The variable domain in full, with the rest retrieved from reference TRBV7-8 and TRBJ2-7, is GAGVSQSPRYKVAKRGQDVALRCDPISGHVSLFWYQQALGQGPEFLTYFQNEAQLDKSGLPSDRFFAERPEGSVSTLKIQRTQQEDSAVYLCASSTTASYEQYFGPGTRLTVT.